A selection of T cell receptor beta chains follows, all from one sample in a study of CD4 and CD8 cells across lung adenocarcinoma regions. TCRdb used MiXCR to reprocess the PCR reads, holding one entry per CDR3 protein. The table shows some 27,000 distinct CDR3 sequences, with about 50% occurring only once. The material sequenced was CD8+ T cells from the center of a lung tumor. The receptors derive from a male donor with lung adenocarcinoma. The CD4 and CD8 labels of this study may be unreliable. Both conserved end residues are part of each CDR3. D genes are given only for firm matches. The listing skips clone size in some rows; elsewhere it reads once, few, many or a size class.

j_call,d_call,v_call,clone_size,cdr3_aa,cdr3_nt
TRBJ2-1,-,TRBV6-1,-,CASSPDPYNEQFF,TGTGCCAGCAGTCCGGATCCGTACAATGAGCAGTTCTTC
TRBJ2-1,TRBD2,TRBV10-1,-,CASIGASGSSYNEQFF,TGCGCCAGCATTGGCGCTAGCGGGAGCTCCTACAATGAGCAGTTCTTC
TRBJ2-5,-,TRBV6-1,-,CASSGIRAERGGRAKNTQYF,TGTGCCAGCAGTGGGATCCGAGCGGAGAGGGGGGGCCGTGCCAAAAACACCCAGTACTTC
TRBJ2-7,TRBD2,TRBV6-1,medium-sized,CASSKGTSGSFPYEQYF,TGTGCCAGCAGTAAAGGGACTAGCGGGAGTTTCCCATACGAGCAGTACTTC
TRBJ2-7,-,TRBV10-3,-,CASMQGNYNEQYF,TGTGCCTCAATGCAGGGGAACTACAATGAGCAGTACTTC
TRBJ1-6,-,TRBV9,-,CASSVDSSYNSPLHF,TGTGCCAGCAGCGTAGACAGCTCCTATAATTCACCCCTCCACTTT
TRBJ2-1,-,TRBV7-9,-,CASPPAFRGSFHEQFF,TGTGCCAGCCCCCCGGCCTTCCGGGGGAGTTTCCATGAGCAGTTCTTC
TRBJ2-1,-,TRBV6-5,medium-sized,CASSLQLGAGGNEQFF,TGTGCCAGCAGCCTCCAATTGGGTGCCGGGGGCAATGAGCAGTTCTTC
TRBJ2-5,-,TRBV10-2,-,CASSAAPGRAGTETQYF,TGCGCCAGTAGTGCGGCTCCGGGGCGAGCTGGAACAGAGACCCAGTACTTC
TRBJ2-1,TRBD1,TRBV10-1,many,CASSELGTGGVRFF,TGCGCCAGCAGTGAGCTGGGGACAGGGGGCGTTCGGTTCTTC
TRBJ2-5,-,TRBV10-1,-,CASSTAGGGGCGPETQYF,TGCGCCAGCAGTACGGCGGGCGGAGGGGGGTGTGGCCCAGAGACCCAGTACTTC
TRBJ2-2,-,TRBV10-1,many,CATRDSTGELFF,TGCGCCACAAGGGATTCCACCGGGGAGCTGTTTTTT